These 12 T cell receptor beta chains share one sample of origin, sequenced in a study of early T cells in non-severe SARS-CoV-2 infection. In TCRdb, the 5' RACE reads were re-called with MiXCR into one record per CDR3 protein. This table has about 30,000 distinct CDR3 sequences, about 5.7% appearing once. Sequenced input: whole blood. The receptors were sampled from an adult who was a healthcare worker with PCR-confirmed SARS-CoV-2 infection or an uninfected control (not recorded which).

This clonotype was counted ten times or more. The V call is TRBV12-3 or TRBV12-4, the J call TRBJ2-1; D remains ambiguous. The CDR3 loop spans 12 amino acids. V was trimmed by 4 bases and J by 8 bases, leaving 9 bases between them. In DNA, the CDR3 is TGTGCCAGCAGTTCAATGTGGGATGAGCAGTTCTTC. It is translated as CASSSMWDEQFF.

This clonotype was recorded only once. The V and J genes are TRBV29-1 and TRBJ2-3; perhaps TRBD2 as D (6 bases). V was pared by 4 bases and J by 5 bases, with 16 bases between. The germline gives CDR1 SQVTM, CDR2 ANQGSEA. This CDR3 is built from 14 residues. The CDR3 here is CSVAVTRREDTQYF. The CDR3, as DNA: TGCAGCGTTGCGGTTACGAGGAGGGAAGATACGCAGTATTTT.

As DNA, the CDR3 is TGTGCCAGAGGGACAGGGATAGAGACCCAGTACTTC. It yields the protein CARGTGIETQYF. This chain uses TRBV2 with TRBJ2-5, with 9 positions matching TRBD1. Germline-derived CDR1 and CDR2 are SNHLY and FYNNEI. V was clipped by 9 bases and J by 4 bases; unmatched bases: 3. The CDR3 is made up of 12 amino acids. Based on the CDR3 plus reference TRBV2 and TRBJ2-5, the full variable domain is EPEVTQTPSHQVTQMGQEVILRCVPISNHLYFYWYRQILGQKVEFLVSFYNNEISEKSEIFDDQFSVERPDGSNFTLKIRSTKLEDSAMYFCARGTGIETQYFGPGTRLLVL.

There are many counts of this clonotype. V usage is TRBV10-2 and J usage is TRBJ1-3; tentatively, D is TRBD1 (5 bases). Between the trimmed V and J ends, which lost 7 bases and 2 bases, there was a span of 12 bases. The CDR3 covers 14 residues. Per germline, CDR1 WSHSY and CDR2 SAAADI. In DNA, the CDR3 is TGCGCCAGCACCGGAGGGGCAACTGGAAACACCATATATTTT. The encoded protein is CASTGGATGNTIYF.

The chain couples TRBV10-3 to TRBJ2-1, with 7 bases lining up with TRBD1. This CDR3 contains 15 residues. Germline V gene lookup returns CDR1 ENHRY and CDR2 SYGVKD. V dropped 0 bases and J dropped 4; count of bases not matched to a gene: 3. The CDR3, as DNA: TGTGCCATCAGTGAGTCTACAGGGGCTTACAATGAGCAGTTCTTC. Its protein product is CAISESTGAYNEQFF.

This clonotype was recorded many times. The chain joins TRBV11-2 to TRBJ2-5, with 7 bases fitting TRBD2. Trimming at V came to 5 bases and at J to 10 bases, leaving 16 bases not matched to a gene. Germline CDR1 is SGHAT and CDR2 is FQNNGV. The CDR3 is made up of 15 amino acids. The CDR3 nucleotides read TGTGCCAGCAGCCACTCCCTCACGGGAGGAGAGGACCAGTACTTC. It is translated as CASSHSLTGGEDQYF.

This clonotype came up many times. The chain has TRBV7-2 and TRBJ1-2; the D is unclear. Trimming stripped 1 base from V and 12 bases from J, with 15 bases between. Germline V gene lookup returns CDR1 SGHTA and CDR2 FQGNSA. The CDR3 has 13 residues. The CDR3 DNA sequence: TGTGCCAGCAGCTTAGAGGGAATCCGGCTGAACACCTTC. This codes for CASSLEGIRLNTF.

V and J are TRBV4-2 and TRBJ1-4; 7 positions match TRBD1. The CDR3 covers 18 residues. Germline CDR1 and CDR2: LGHNA and YNFKEQ. The junction had 14 bases not matched to a gene; V was cut back by 4 bases and J by 3 bases. CDR3 bases: TGTGCCAGCAGCCCCGGGCTACAGGGGAGGATAGCTAATGAAAAACTGTTTTTT. It specifies CASSPGLQGRIANEKLFF.

This clonotype was recorded many times. The rearrangement joins TRBV27 to TRBJ1-2; maybe TRBD1 (5 bases). The germline gives CDR1 MNHEY, CDR2 SMNVEV (reference sequence). V dropped 0 bases and J dropped 8 bases, with 10 bases sitting between them. The CDR3 extends over 13 amino acids. The CDR3 sequence is CASSLSSGRGYTF. CDR3 nucleotides: TGTGCCAGCAGTTTATCGTCAGGGAGGGGCTACACCTTC.

V is TRBV27 and J is TRBJ2-2; possibly TRBD1 or TRBD2 for D (6 bases each). Germline-derived CDR1 and CDR2 are MNHEY and SMNVEV (reference sequence). This CDR3 is built from 16 residues. The V end lost 2 bases, the J end lost 3 bases, and 13 bases lay between the germline ends. CDR3 residues: CASSLVGGGDTGELFF. The CDR3 bases are TGTGCCAGCAGTTTAGTGGGGGGCGGGGACACCGGGGAGCTGTTTTTT.

To note about this clonotype: It may be a read error: a sequence one base away is much more abundant. The chain has TRBV20-1 and TRBJ2-7, with D possibly matching TRBD1 (6 bases). CDR3 length: 11 amino acids. CDR1 DFQATT and CDR2 SNEGSKA come from the germline V gene (reference sequence). The CDR3 loop is CSAWTDYEQHF. CDR3 nucleotides: TGCAGTGCTTGGACAGACTACGAGCAGCACTTC.

This clonotype was detected a few times. This chain links TRBV21-1 with TRBJ1-5; TRBD1 is taken as the D call from the table, unchecked against the DNA. TRBV21-1 is a known pseudogene. The CDR3 extends over 17 amino acids. The CDR3, as DNA: TGTGCCAGCAGCAAAGGAGCCTTAAGGGGTGGGAATCAGCCCCAGCATTTT. Its translation is CASSKGALRGGNQPQHF.